Sequencing of this TCR beta chain was carried out in a study of T-cell memory formation after mild COVID-19. Study-wide results and limits: Some responding clones appeared in pre-infection memory, suggesting cross-reactive memory joined.

In TCRdb, the 5' RACE reads were re-called with MiXCR into one record per CDR3 protein. The table includes about 160,000 distinct CDR3 sequences, roughly 31% detected once. This CDR3 is built from 17 residues. V lost 4 bases to trimming and J lost 0 bases, with 16 bases between them. CDR1 and CDR2 from the germline V gene are LGHNA and YNFKEQ. This clonotype was found many times. Its antigen is unidentified. This TCR was recovered from an adult woman who had mild COVID-19 (a few samples of this study predate the infection). Cell type and time point are not known. The sequenced sample consisted of PBMCs or a T cell subset sorted from them (not recorded which). The chain links TRBV4-2 to TRBJ2-4; possibly TRBD2 for D (6 bases). The CDR3 is CASSPGTYQLAKNIQYF. The CDR3, as DNA: TGTGCCAGCAGCCCCGGGACTTACCAACTAGCCAAAAACATTCAGTACTTC.